This is a list of T cell receptor beta chains from one sample in a study of graft-versus-host responses after intestinal transplantation. TCRdb's table, derived via immunoSEQ multiplex PCR, lists solely in-frame clones and lacks some. The data hold over 45,000 clones, with more than 80% observed a single time. No antigen has been identified for these receptors. This sample comprised unstimulated CD4+ T cells sorted from spleen or lymph node cells, obtained before transplant. The receptors originated from a human donor who was the organ donor for an intestinal transplant. CDR3s include the opening cysteine and the closing phenylalanine or tryptophan. The D gene is left open where the match is weak. Expanded clones get a size class; other rows say once, few or many, or leave the size out.

TRBV5-4	-	-	TRBJ1-2	CASSFETNYGYTF	TGTGCCAGCAGCTTTGAGACAAACTATGGCTACACCTTC
TRBV7-2	TRBD1	-	TRBJ1-2	CASSLAGGQRDGYTF	TGTGCCAGCAGCTTAGCGGGGGGACAGAGGGATGGCTACACCTTC
TRBV28	TRBD1	-	TRBJ1-2	CASSSTDRGFYGYTF	TGTGCCAGCAGCTCAACCGACAGGGGCTTTTATGGCTACACCTTC
TRBV10-2	-	-	TRBJ1-3	CASAGFQGYGNTIYF	TGCGCCAGCGCAGGATTCCAGGGTTATGGAAACACCATATATTTT
TRBV4-2	TRBD1	-	TRBJ2-2	CASSLSPDRTNTGELFF	TGTGCCAGCAGCCTAAGTCCGGACAGGACGAACACCGGGGAGCTGTTTTTT
TRBV30	-	-	TRBJ1-3	CAWSAWGGSGNTIYF	TGTGCCTGGAGTGCCTGGGGGGGCTCTGGAAACACCATATATTTT
TRBV30	-	-	TRBJ1-1	CAWRAGGNTEAFF	TGTGCCTGGAGAGCAGGAGGGAACACTGAAGCTTTCTTT
TRBV5-4	TRBD2	-	TRBJ2-7	CASSGPGLELGFSYEQYF	TGTGCCAGCAGCGGGCCGGGACTAGAGTTGGGGTTCAGCTACGAGCAGTACTTC
TRBV5-1	-	once	TRBJ1-1	CASSAGTGNTEAFF	TGCGCCAGCAGCGCGGGGACGGGGAACACTGAAGCTTTCTTT
TRBV6-1	TRBD1	few	TRBJ2-1	CASSGQGGSYNEQFF	TGTGCCAGCAGTGGACAGGGGGGATCCTACAATGAGCAGTTCTTC
TRBV27	-	-	TRBJ1-1	CASSLAGDTEAFF	TGTGCCAGCAGTTTAGCAGGGGACACTGAAGCTTTCTTT
TRBV27	TRBD1	-	TRBJ2-5	CASSSRVGQGAGETQYF	TGTGCCAGCAGTTCTCGGGTGGGACAGGGGGCAGGAGAGACCCAGTACTTC
TRBV4-3	-	once	TRBJ2-1	CASSAGNEQFF	TGCGCCAGCAGCGCCGGGAATGAGCAGTTCTTC
TRBV9	-	-	TRBJ2-1	CASSVGGQIYNEQFF	TGTGCCAGCAGCGTAGGCGGGCAGATCTACAATGAGCAGTTCTTC
TRBV6-1	TRBD2	few	TRBJ2-7	CASSAGLAGVYEQYF	TGTGCCAGCAGTGCAGGACTAGCAGGGGTCTACGAGCAGTACTTC
TRBV19	-	-	TRBJ2-4	CASSAGGRNIQYF	TGTGCCAGTAGTGCAGGGGGGAGGAACATTCAGTACTTC
TRBV7-3	-	once	TRBJ1-3	CASSSKTVLSGNTIYF	TGTGCCAGCAGCTCGAAGACAGTTCTCTCTGGAAACACCATATATTTT
TRBV18	-	-	TRBJ2-7	CASSPKQAVNEQYF	TGTGCCAGCTCACCGAAACAGGCGGTAAACGAGCAGTACTTC
TRBV7-2	TRBD1	-	TRBJ2-5	CASSSGQGGETQYF	TGTGCCAGCAGCTCAGGACAGGGCGGAGAGACCCAGTACTTC
TRBV6-5	TRBD1	few	TRBJ1-1	CASSPQGARAFF	TGTGCCAGCAGTCCACAGGGGGCTAGGGCTTTCTTT
TRBV6-5	-	-	TRBJ2-7	CASRPIAASYEQYF	TGTGCCAGCAGACCGATAGCGGCCTCCTACGAGCAGTACTTC
TRBV9	TRBD2	-	TRBJ2-1	CASSVETSGSSSYNEQFF	TGTGCCAGCAGCGTAGAAACTAGCGGGAGTTCCTCCTACAATGAGCAGTTCTTC
TRBV10-1	-	-	TRBJ2-6	CASRAGDSGANVLTF	TGCGCCAGCAGGGCCGGGGACTCTGGGGCCAACGTCCTGACTTTC
TRBV7-8	-	-	TRBJ2-7	CASSSLGRGHEQYF	TGTGCCAGCAGCTCCCTAGGCAGGGGCCACGAGCAGTACTTC
TRBV9	-	-	TRBJ2-3	CASSVAAGVDTQYF	TGTGCCAGCAGCGTAGCGGCAGGTGTCGATACGCAGTATTTT
TRBV2	-	-	TRBJ1-4	CASSEWGRANEKLFF	TGTGCCAGCAGTGAGTGGGGCAGGGCGAATGAAAAACTGTTTTTT
TRBV30	TRBD1	-	TRBJ2-7	CAWSEDRGETYEQYF	TGTGCCTGGAGTGAGGACAGGGGCGAGACCTACGAGCAGTACTTC
TRBV9	TRBD1	-	TRBJ1-2	CASSATPTGHGYTF	TGTGCCAGCAGCGCTACCCCGACAGGGCATGGCTACACCTTC
TRBV6-6	TRBD1	few	TRBJ1-1	CASSSDRVGNTEAFF	TGTGCCAGCAGCTCTGACAGGGTGGGGAACACTGAAGCTTTCTTT